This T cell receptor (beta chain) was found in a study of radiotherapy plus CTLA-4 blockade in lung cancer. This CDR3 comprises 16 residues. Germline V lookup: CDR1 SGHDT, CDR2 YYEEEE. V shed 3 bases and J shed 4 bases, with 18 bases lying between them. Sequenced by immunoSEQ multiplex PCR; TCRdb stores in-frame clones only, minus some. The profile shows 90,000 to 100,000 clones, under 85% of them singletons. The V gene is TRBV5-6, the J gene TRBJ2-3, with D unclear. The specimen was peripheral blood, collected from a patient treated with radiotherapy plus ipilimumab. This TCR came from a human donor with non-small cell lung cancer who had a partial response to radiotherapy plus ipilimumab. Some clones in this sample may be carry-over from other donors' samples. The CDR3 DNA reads TGTGCCAGCAGCTCCCTAGGTCGACGCGCCGCAGATACGCAGTATTTT. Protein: CASSSLGRRAADTQYF.